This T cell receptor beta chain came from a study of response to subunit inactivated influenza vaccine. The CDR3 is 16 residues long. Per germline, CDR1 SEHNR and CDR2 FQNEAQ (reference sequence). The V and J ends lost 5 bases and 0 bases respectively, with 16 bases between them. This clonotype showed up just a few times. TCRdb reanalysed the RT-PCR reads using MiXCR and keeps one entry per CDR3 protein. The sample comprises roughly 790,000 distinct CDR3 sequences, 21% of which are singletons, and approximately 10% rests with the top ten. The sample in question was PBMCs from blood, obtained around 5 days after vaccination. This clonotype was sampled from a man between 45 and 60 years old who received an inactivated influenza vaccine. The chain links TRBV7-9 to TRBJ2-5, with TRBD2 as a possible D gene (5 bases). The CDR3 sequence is CASSRPVFGDQETQYF. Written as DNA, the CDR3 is TGTGCCAGCAGCCGTCCCGTGTTCGGGGACCAAGAGACCCAGTACTTC.